This T cell receptor beta chain is from a study of T cell responses to AZD1222 COVID-19 vaccine. In germline, CDR1 is MNHEY, CDR2 SVGEGT. The CDR3 is 16 amino acids. Unmatched junction bases numbered 15, after V lost 5 bases and J lost 6 bases. The study's findings and limits: With two AZD1222 doses given, Spike-specific TCR breadth and depth both rose. Spike as a whole was targeted by vaccine-associated CD4 TCRs, dominant at 160-218 and 743-854. The peak T cell response came first, and repertoires were sampled only after it.

A note on this clone: Its antigen is currently unknown.

Method: immunoSEQ multiplex PCR; TCRdb's copy keeps in-frame clones and lacks some. The sample lists over 120,000 clones, roughly 91% seen once, with roughly 9.1% in the top ten. The TCR sequence derives from an adult in good health. The sequences come from peripheral blood, collected on day 0 of AZD1222 vaccination. V usage is TRBV6-2 or TRBV6-3 and J usage is TRBJ2-5; 7 bases map to TRBD1. Written as DNA, the CDR3 is TGTGCCAGCAGTCGCCCTGGACAGGTCGTGGGGAAGACCCAGTACTTC. Translated: CASSRPGQVVGKTQYF.